The subject of this entry is one TCR beta chain. Its antigen remains unknown. V lost 3 bases, J lost 8 bases, and 16 bases lay in between. This CDR3 contains 14 residues. In germline, CDR1 is MNHNY, CDR2 SVGAGI (reference sequence). The sample originates from a study of early T cells in non-severe SARS-CoV-2 infection. Study in general: Sequencing input comprised bulk RNA from unsorted whole blood; chain pairing was not available. General observations from the study: Matches to VDJdb favored anti-spike CD8 responses and missed private and CD4 specificities.

Individual cDNA molecules carried attached unique molecular identifiers. TCRdb redid the calling of the 5' RACE reads with MiXCR, one entry per CDR3 protein. The sample lists over 55,000 distinct CDR3 sequences, roughly a tenth occurring once. The J gene is TRBJ1-1, the V gene TRBV6-6; unclear D gene. The sample taken for sequencing was whole blood. This sequence originates from an adult who was a healthcare worker with PCR-confirmed SARS-CoV-2 infection or an uninfected control (not recorded which). CDR3 DNA sequence: TGTGCCAGCAGTTATGGGGAGTATACACCCGAAGCTTTCTTT. Protein product: CASSYGEYTPEAFF.